These 22 T cell receptor beta chains originate from one sample sequenced in a study of Ad26.COV2.S vaccination and SARS-CoV-2 variants. Generated by immunoSEQ multiplex PCR, the TCRdb table keeps only in-frame clones and is missing some. The repertoire holds 400,000 to 450,000 clones, with roughly 90% as singletons. The treatment denotes: some 20 received Ad26.COV2.S at low or high dose, single or two shots; 5 received placebo; per-sample allocation not given. On day 63 after the first injection, vaccine and placebo recipients gave samples. The sequencing used peripheral blood, collected in a trial of Ad26.COV2.S vaccine versus placebo. Every receptor here comes from a person between 18 and 65 years old who received the Ad26.COV2.S COVID-19 vaccine or a placebo.

A single count supports this clone. V and J are TRBV4-3 and TRBJ2-7; 7 bases match TRBD2. The CDR3 has 16 amino acids. Germline lookup yields CDR1 LGHNA and CDR2 YSLEER. V gave up 0 bases and J gave up 7 bases; unmatched junction bases: 12. Here the CDR3 DNA reads TGCGCCAGCAGCCAAGACTGGACTAGAAGTGTCGGGGAGCAGTACTTC. It translates to CASSQDWTRSVGEQYF.

There are many counts of this clone. The rearrangement joins TRBV7-2 to TRBJ1-2; D call uncertain. CDR3 length: 14 amino acids. Germline values: CDR1 SGHTA, CDR2 FQGNSA. The V and J ends lost 5 bases and 8 bases respectively, with 18 bases between them. DNA of the CDR3: TGTGCCAGCAGCCTCTCTCCCGGGCTGCAAGGCTACACCTTC. Translating it yields CASSLSPGLQGYTF.

The J gene is TRBJ2-1, the V gene TRBV4-1; 8 bases match TRBD2. CDR3 length: 15 residues. The germline V gene has CDR1 MGHRA and CDR2 YSYEKL. J gave up 2 bases and V 4 bases, and 4 bases lay outside the gene matches. The CDR3 DNA sequence: TGCGCCAGCAGCCGTAGCGGGAACCCCTACAATGAGCAGTTCTTC. Protein product: CASSRSGNPYNEQFF.

This clone was counted a single time. The rearrangement uses TRBV27 and TRBJ2-3; 12 bases are a match to TRBD2. V was clipped by 4 bases and J by 7 bases; unmatched bases: 9. The germline V gene encodes CDR1 MNHEY and CDR2 SMNVEV (reference sequence). CDR3 size: 16 residues. The CDR3 is CASSSPLAGGLNTQYF. For the CDR3, the DNA is TGTGCCAGCAGTTCCCCCCTAGCGGGGGGGCTAAATACGCAGTATTTT.

This clone was observed a few times. This chain uses TRBV7-9 with TRBJ1-1; D remains ambiguous. The CDR3 has 14 amino acids. From germline, CDR1 is SEHNR and CDR2 FQNEAQ (reference sequence). V was cut by 1 base and J by 5 bases, with 11 bases left in between. CDR3 region: CASSLDPLGTEAFF. CDR3 nucleotide sequence: TGTGCCAGCAGCTTAGACCCTTTGGGAACTGAAGCTTTCTTT.

The chain has TRBV5-1 and TRBJ2-7, with a tentative D call TRBD1 (6 bases). Germline V gene data show CDR1 as SGHRS and CDR2 as YFSETQ. This CDR3 is built from 15 residues. Trimming shortened V by 1 base and J by 2 bases, and 13 bases separated the two germline ends. The CDR3 protein is CASSLLTDSPYEQYF. CDR3 in DNA: TGCGCCAGCAGCTTGCTCACGGACAGTCCCTACGAGCAGTACTTC.

The chain recombines TRBV11-3 with TRBJ2-5, with 9 nucleotides matching TRBD2. This CDR3 is 14 amino acids long. The ends lost 5 bases at V and 5 bases at J; junction bases unmatched: 6. CDR1 is SGHNT and CDR2 is YENEEA in the germline V gene. The CDR3 loop reads CASSPGTSSETQYF. The CDR3 DNA reads TGTGCCAGCAGCCCCGGGACTAGCTCGGAGACCCAGTACTTC.

This chain links TRBV27 with TRBJ2-1, with 7 positions matching TRBD1. Germline V gives CDR1 MNHEY, CDR2 SMNVEV (reference sequence). The CDR3 loop spans 15 amino acids. The V and J ends lost 7 bases and 4 bases, in that order; junction bases with no gene match: 10. CDR3 in DNA: TGTGCCAGCACTCCCCTTCGGGACAGATACAATGAGCAGTTCTTC. It codes for CASTPLRDRYNEQFF.

This chain connects TRBV18 to TRBJ1-1; no firm D call. The germline V gene encodes CDR1 KGHSH and CDR2 LQKENI. The CDR3 runs 12 residues. Trimming took off 3 bases at V and 8 bases at J, with 10 bases between the two ends. In DNA, the CDR3 is TGTGCCAGCTCACCCACAGAGGCCGAAGCTTTCTTT. Translating it yields CASSPTEAEAFF.

This chain uses TRBV28 with TRBJ2-1; tentatively, D is TRBD1 or TRBD2 (6 bases each). The CDR3 extends over 15 amino acids. Germline V gene sequence: CDR1 MDHEN, CDR2 SYDVKM. The ends were cut back, 7 bases at V and 5 bases at J, with 18 bases in the middle. This chain's CDR3 is CASTSGGPWDNEQFF. The CDR3 DNA reads as TGTGCCAGCACCTCCGGGGGCCCCTGGGACAATGAGCAGTTCTTC.

The CDR3 sequence is CASRVQVNSYEQYF. CDR3 coding DNA: TGTGCCAGCAGGGTCCAGGTCAACTCCTACGAGCAGTACTTC. V gene TRBV28 combines with J gene TRBJ2-7; D is undetermined. The CDR3 spans 14 residues. The ends were cut back, 6 bases at V and 0 bases at J, with 12 bases in the middle. Per germline, CDR1 MDHEN and CDR2 SYDVKM.

This chain links TRBV19 with TRBJ1-4; 7 bases agree with TRBD1. CDR1 LNHDA and CDR2 SQIVND come from the germline V gene (reference sequence). V trimming: 5 bases; J trimming: 10 bases; junction bases outside the gene matches: 16. The CDR3 loop spans 16 amino acids. The DNA of the CDR3 is TGTGCCAGTAGTTTGGATTCGACAGGGAAGATCGGAAAACTGTTTTTT. Amino acids: CASSLDSTGKIGKLFF.

The J gene is TRBJ2-7, the V gene TRBV2, with TRBD1 matching 7 bases. Germline V gives CDR1 SNHLY, CDR2 FYNNEI. There are 13 residues in the CDR3. After removal of 8 bases from V and 2 bases from J, the junction contained 6 bases not matched to a gene. This chain's CDR3 is CASLDRATYEQYF. The CDR3 nucleotides read TGTGCCAGCCTAGACAGGGCCACCTACGAGCAGTACTTC.

V gene TRBV28 combines with J gene TRBJ1-1; D not resolved. CDR3 length: 14 amino acids. The germline V gene encodes CDR1 MDHEN and CDR2 SYDVKM. V lost 3 bases and J lost 0, with 8 bases in between. The CDR3, as DNA: TGTGCCAGCAGTTTTGGCAACATGAACACTGAAGCTTTCTTT. This encodes CASSFGNMNTEAFF.

V is TRBV7-9 and J is TRBJ2-5; tentatively, D is TRBD1 or TRBD2 (6 bases each). Trimming shortened V by 2 bases and J by 2 bases, and 12 bases separated the two germline ends. Germline loops: CDR1 SEHNR, CDR2 FQNEAQ (reference sequence). This CDR3 is 15 amino acids long. CDR3 residues: CASSLSRGVQETQYF. The CDR3 DNA reads as TGTGCCAGCAGCTTAAGTAGGGGGGTTCAAGAGACCCAGTACTTC.

The J gene is TRBJ2-2, the V gene TRBV7-2; possible D gene TRBD2, 5 bases. V was cut by 8 bases and J by 0 bases, with 10 bases left in between. Germline CDR1 SGHTA, CDR2 FQGNSA. The CDR3 has 14 residues. The CDR3 DNA is TGTGCCAGCGGCGAGGACTCGAACACCGGGGAGCTGTTTTTT. It codes for CASGEDSNTGELFF.

V gene TRBV13 combines with J gene TRBJ2-7; 9 bases map to TRBD1. The germline CDR1 and CDR2 sequences are PRHDT and FYEKMQ (reference sequence). There are 16 residues in the CDR3. Unmatched junction bases numbered 14, after V lost 5 bases and J lost 6 bases. The CDR3 DNA is TGTGCCAGCAGCCCCGGACCCCGGGACAGGGAGAGCGAGCAGTACTTC. Protein sequence: CASSPGPRDRESEQYF.

The rearrangement links TRBV5-1 to TRBJ2-3, with TRBD1 matching 12 bases. Trimming removed 0 bases from V and 5 bases from J; junction bases left unmatched: 13. CDR1 SGHRS and CDR2 YFSETQ come from the germline V gene. The CDR3 covers 19 residues. CDR3: CASSLGGQGAGLGGDTQYF. DNA for the CDR3: TGCGCCAGCAGCTTGGGGGGACAGGGGGCCGGACTAGGCGGAGATACGCAGTATTTT.

This chain links TRBV6-5 with TRBJ1-1; D may be TRBD1 (6 bases). The germline V gene has CDR1 MNHEY and CDR2 SVGAGI. This CDR3 comprises 14 residues. Trimming shortened V by 8 bases and J by 6 bases, and 19 bases separated the two germline ends. CDR3 in amino acids: CASEPEGGVAEAFF. For the CDR3, the DNA is TGTGCCAGCGAACCCGAGGGGGGAGTGGCTGAAGCTTTCTTT.

The V gene is TRBV3-1 (or the pseudogene TRBV3-2), the J gene TRBJ2-7, with TRBD2 matching over 9 bases. Trimming removed 0 bases from V and 2 bases from J; junction bases left unmatched: 8. CDR1 LGHDT and CDR2 YNNKEL come from the germline V gene (reference sequence). This CDR3 has 17 amino acids. The CDR3 is CASSQDALQRGAYEQYF. The CDR3 DNA follows: TGTGCCAGCAGCCAAGATGCGTTACAGCGGGGGGCCTACGAGCAGTACTTC.

V is TRBV4-3 and J is TRBJ2-6, with TRBD2 matching 7 bases. The germline V gene has CDR1 LGHNA and CDR2 YSLEER. The CDR3 sequence is 17 residues long. V was clipped by 3 bases and J by 0 bases; unmatched bases: 5. The DNA for the CDR3 is TGCGCCAGCAGCCACATTCCGGGAGGCTCTGGGGCCAACGTCCTGACTTTC. Translated: CASSHIPGGSGANVLTF.

The V call is TRBV7-8, the J call TRBJ1-4; D gene unclear. This CDR3 has 14 amino acids. The V end was cut by 5 bases, the J end by 8 bases, with 15 bases between. Germline CDR1 reads SGHVS; CDR2 reads FQNEAQ. The chain's CDR3 is CASSLGPLREKLFF. CDR3 nucleotides: TGTGCCAGCAGCCTGGGCCCTCTCCGGGAAAAACTGTTTTTT.